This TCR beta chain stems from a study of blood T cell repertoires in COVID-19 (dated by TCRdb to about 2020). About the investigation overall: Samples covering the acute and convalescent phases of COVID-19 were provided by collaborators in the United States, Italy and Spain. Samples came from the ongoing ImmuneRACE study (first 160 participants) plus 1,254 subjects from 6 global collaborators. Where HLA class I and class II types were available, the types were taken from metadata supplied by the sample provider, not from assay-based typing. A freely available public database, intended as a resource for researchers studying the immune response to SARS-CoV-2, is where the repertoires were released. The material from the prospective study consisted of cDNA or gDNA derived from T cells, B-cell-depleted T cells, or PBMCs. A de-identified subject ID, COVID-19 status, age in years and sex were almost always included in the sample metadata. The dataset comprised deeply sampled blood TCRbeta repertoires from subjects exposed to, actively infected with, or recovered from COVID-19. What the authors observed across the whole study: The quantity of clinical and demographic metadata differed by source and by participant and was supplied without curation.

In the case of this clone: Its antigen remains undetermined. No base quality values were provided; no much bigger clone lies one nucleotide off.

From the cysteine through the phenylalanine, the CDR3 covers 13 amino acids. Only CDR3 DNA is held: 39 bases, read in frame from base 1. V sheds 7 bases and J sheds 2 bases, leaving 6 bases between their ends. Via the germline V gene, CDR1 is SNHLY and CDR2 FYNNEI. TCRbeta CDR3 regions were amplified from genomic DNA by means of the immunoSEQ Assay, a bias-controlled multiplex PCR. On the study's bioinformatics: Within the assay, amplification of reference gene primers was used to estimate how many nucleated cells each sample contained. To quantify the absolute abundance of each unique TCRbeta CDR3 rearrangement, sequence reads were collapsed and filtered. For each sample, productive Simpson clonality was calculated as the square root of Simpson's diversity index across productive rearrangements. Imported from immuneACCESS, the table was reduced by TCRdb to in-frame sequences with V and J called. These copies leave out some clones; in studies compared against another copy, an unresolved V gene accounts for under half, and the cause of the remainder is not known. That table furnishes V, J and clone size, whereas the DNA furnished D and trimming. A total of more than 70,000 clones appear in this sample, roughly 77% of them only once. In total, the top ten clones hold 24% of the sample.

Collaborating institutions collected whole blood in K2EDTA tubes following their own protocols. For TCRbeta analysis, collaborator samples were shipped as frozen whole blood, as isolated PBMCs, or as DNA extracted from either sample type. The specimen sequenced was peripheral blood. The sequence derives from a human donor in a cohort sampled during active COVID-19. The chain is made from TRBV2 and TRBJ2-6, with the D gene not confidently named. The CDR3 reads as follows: CASTGAGANVLTF. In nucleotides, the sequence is TGTGCCAGCACCGGTGCTGGGGCCAACGTCCTGACTTTC. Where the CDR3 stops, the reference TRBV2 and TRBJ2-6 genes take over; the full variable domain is EPEVTQTPSHQVTQMGQEVILRCVPISNHLYFYWYRQILGQKVEFLVSFYNNEISEKSEIFDDQFSVERPDGSNFTLKIRSTKLEDSAMYFCASTGAGANVLTFGAGSRLTVL.